Each of the 29 T cell receptor beta chains below was sequenced from the same sample in a study of control samples from healthy donors and cancer patients. TCRdb keeps only in-frame clones here, not all; method: immunoSEQ multiplex PCR. Of 120,000 to 150,000 clones in the sample, under 90% were seen once. The sample was blood. The source is a man aged 25 to 45 in good health.

This chain uses TRBV4-2 with TRBJ2-3; 10 positions agree with TRBD2. V was pared by 4 bases and J by 1 base, with 2 bases of the junction left unmatched. CDR3 size: 15 residues. CDR1 is LGHNA, CDR2 YNFKEQ, per germline. The CDR3 region is CASSPGTSGTDTQYF. The DNA of the CDR3 is TGTGCCAGCAGCCCCGGGACTAGCGGCACAGATACGCAGTATTTT.

In its sample, this clone was seen a few times. This chain joins TRBV6-5 and TRBJ1-5; 7 bases are a match to TRBD1. CDR1 and CDR2 from the germline V gene are MNHEY and SVGAGI. CDR3 size: 15 residues. Losses at the gene ends were 6 bases for V and 0 bases for J; bases not matched to a gene: 5. The CDR3 nucleotides read TGTGCCAGCAGAACCGACAGGGCTAGCAATCAGCCCCAGCATTTT. Translated: CASRTDRASNQPQHF.

The chain is built from TRBV9 and TRBJ2-2; 9 bases are shared with TRBD1. The CDR3 has 16 amino acids. Germline V gene lookup returns CDR1 SGDLS and CDR2 YYNGEE. J gave up 5 bases and V 0 bases, and 5 bases lay outside the gene matches. In nucleotides, the CDR3 is TGTGCCAGCAGCGTAGCTTGGGGGACAGGGACCGGGGAGCTGTTTTTT. Translation gives CASSVAWGTGTGELFF.

The chain recombines TRBV11-3 with TRBJ1-4, with TRBD1 matching 7 bases. Germline V gene lookup returns CDR1 SGHNT and CDR2 YENEEA. This CDR3 comprises 13 residues. The V and J ends lost 6 bases and 8 bases, in that order; junction bases with no gene match: 6. This chain's CDR3 is CASSLTGSEKLFF. The CDR3 nucleotides read TGTGCCAGCAGTTTGACAGGGTCGGAAAAACTGTTTTTT.

The chain carries TRBV4-3 and TRBJ2-3; TRBD2 matches 9 bases. The CDR3 covers 17 residues. Germline trimming cut 0 bases from V and 5 bases from J; bases unmatched to any gene: 9. Per germline, CDR1 LGHNA and CDR2 YSLEER. CDR3 DNA sequence: TGCGCCAGCAGCCAAGATCAGGGCGGGAGGGCCGAAGATACGCAGTATTTT. Its translation is CASSQDQGGRAEDTQYF.

This clone was recorded only once. V and J are TRBV5-1 and TRBJ1-1; D not resolved. V was shortened by 0 bases and J by 0 bases, with 3 bases between the two germline ends. The CDR3 is 13 residues long. Germline V CDR1 and CDR2: SGHRS, YFSETQ. This CDR3 reads CASSLELNTEAFF. CDR3 in DNA: TGCGCCAGCAGCTTGGAGCTGAACACTGAAGCTTTCTTT.

V is TRBV9 and J is TRBJ2-7; tentative D call: TRBD1 (6 bases). This CDR3 spans 15 amino acids. Trimming cost V 2 bases and J 3 bases, with 15 bases left between them. CDR1 SGDLS and CDR2 YYNGEE come from the germline V gene. The CDR3 DNA sequence: TGTGCCAGCAGCGTGTCTTCGGGACAAGGCTACGAGCAGTACTTC. This gives the protein CASSVSSGQGYEQYF. The full variable domain, rest sourced from reference TRBV9 and TRBJ2-7, is DSGVTQTPKHLITATGQRVTLRCSPRSGDLSVYWYQQSLDQGLQFLIQYYNGEERAKGNILERFSAQQFPDLHSELNLSSLELGDSALYFCASSVSSGQGYEQYFGPGTRLTVT.

Here the CDR3 reads CASSLQGLDEKLFF. The CDR3, as DNA: TGTGCCAGCAGCTTGCAGGGGTTGGATGAAAAACTGTTTTTT. The chain is built from TRBV5-6 and TRBJ1-4, with a weak D call TRBD1 (6 bases). Germline V gene sequence: CDR1 SGHDT, CDR2 YYEEEE. This CDR3 contains 14 residues. The V gene lost 1 base and the J gene lost 6 bases, with 10 bases spanning the gap. Variable domain in full (rest from reference TRBV5-6 and TRBJ1-4): DAGVTQSPTHLIKTRGQQVTLRCSPKSGHDTVSWYQQALGQGPQFIFQYYEEEERQRGNFPDRFSGHQFPNYSSELNVNALLLGDSALYLCASSLQGLDEKLFFGSGTQLSVL.

The V gene is TRBV6-5, the J gene TRBJ2-1; D is ambiguous. V dropped 0 bases and J dropped 6 bases, with 12 bases sitting between them. The germline gives CDR1 MNHEY, CDR2 SVGAGI. This CDR3 contains 15 residues. This chain's CDR3 is CASSYSIWQANEQFF. In DNA form, the CDR3 reads TGTGCCAGCAGTTACTCGATCTGGCAGGCCAATGAGCAGTTCTTC.

The gene calls are TRBV12-5 and TRBJ2-7; D is undetermined. The CDR3 loop spans 15 amino acids. Germline lookup yields CDR1 LGHNT and CDR2 FRNRAP. V dropped 0 bases and J dropped 6 bases, with 15 bases sitting between them. In nucleotides, the CDR3 is TGTGCTAGTGGTTTGGTACTGGCCAGTCTGCCCGAGCAGTACTTC. Protein: CASGLVLASLPEQYF.

The rearrangement uses TRBV7-9 and TRBJ2-2; the match to TRBD2 covers 9 bases. CDR1 SEHNR and CDR2 FQNEAQ come from the germline V gene (reference sequence). This CDR3 region has 18 residues. Trimming cost V 0 bases and J 7 bases; bases outside gene matches: 12. The DNA of the CDR3 is TGTGCCAGCAGCTTAGCGGCTAGCGGGGCGCCCCGTGGCGGGGAGCTGTTTTTT. Translated, it gives CASSLAASGAPRGGELFF.

This clone was seen a single time. The V call is TRBV6-1, the J call TRBJ2-1; D is uncertain. CDR3 length: 15 residues. V was clipped by 3 bases and J by 6 bases, with 15 bases between them. Germline CDR1 and CDR2: MNHNS and SASEGT. The DNA of the CDR3 is TGTGCCAGCAGTGATTTCACGGGCGATCGCAATGAGCAGTTCTTC. It codes for CASSDFTGDRNEQFF.

This clone has only one observation. The rearrangement joins TRBV24-1 to TRBJ2-3; the match to TRBD1 covers 7 bases. The trim removed 1 base at V and 0 bases at J, leaving 6 bases unmatched. Per the germline V gene, CDR1 is KGHDR and CDR2 is SFDVKD. The CDR3 runs 17 residues. CDR3 sequence: CATSDFTGQDSTDTQYF. CDR3 nucleotide sequence: TGTGCCACCAGTGATTTCACTGGACAGGACAGCACAGATACGCAGTATTTT.

The chain is built from TRBV30 and TRBJ1-2, with unresolved D. The CDR3 runs to 15 residues. The germline gives CDR1 GTSNPN, CDR2 SVGIG (reference sequence). With 4 bases removed from V and 6 bases from J, the gap between germline ends came to 21 bases. The CDR3 DNA reads as TGTGCCTGGACCGGAGGGCGGACGGGCTTAAATGGCTACACCTTC. Translated: CAWTGGRTGLNGYTF.

This clone has more than one count but fewer than ten. The chain carries TRBV9 and TRBJ1-2, with D tentatively TRBD1 (6 bases). This CDR3 is 12 amino acids long. V lost 3 bases and J 8 bases, leaving 11 bases between the germline ends. Germline values: CDR1 SGDLS, CDR2 YYNGEE. The CDR3 sequence is CASSDQGWGYTF. CDR3 DNA: TGTGCCAGCAGCGACCAGGGGTGGGGCTACACCTTC.

This sequence joins TRBV6-2 or TRBV6-3 and TRBJ1-2; D gene ambiguous. Germline values: CDR1 MNHEY, CDR2 SVGEGT. The CDR3 is 12 amino acids. The V end was cut by 2 bases, the J end by 4 bases, with 5 bases between. In nucleotides, the CDR3 is TGTGCCAGCAGTTACCGCGGCTATGGCTACACCTTC. Amino acids: CASSYRGYGYTF.

The V gene is TRBV19, the J gene TRBJ1-1; possible D gene TRBD1, 6 bases. The germline V gene encodes CDR1 LNHDA and CDR2 SQIVND (reference sequence). Trimming took off 3 bases at V and 11 bases at J, with 13 bases between the two ends. The CDR3 runs 12 residues. CDR3 protein: CASSMSQGRAFF. In DNA form, the CDR3 reads TGTGCCAGTAGTATGTCTCAGGGGAGGGCTTTCTTT.

V is TRBV5-4 and J is TRBJ2-5; TRBD2 matches 9 bases. CDR3 length: 16 amino acids. The trim removed 4 bases at V and 1 base at J, leaving 8 bases unmatched. Germline lookup yields CDR1 SGHNT and CDR2 YYREEE (reference sequence). Written as DNA, the CDR3 is TGTGCCAGCAGCCGCCCCCCAGCGGGGGGCCAAGAGACCCAGTACTTC. This translates into CASSRPPAGGQETQYF.

This clone was observed once. The chain combines TRBV6-4 with TRBJ2-3; D perhaps matches TRBD2 (6 bases). Trimming removed 0 bases from V and 4 bases from J, with 8 bases in between. The germline V gene encodes CDR1 MRHNA and CDR2 SNTAGT. The CDR3 runs 14 residues. Here the CDR3 DNA reads TGTGCCAGCAGTGACTCTCGGGAGCCAGATACGCAGTATTTT. Protein sequence: CASSDSREPDTQYF.

The gene calls are TRBV9 and TRBJ1-1; unclear D gene. V was pared by 2 bases and J by 5 bases, with 10 bases between. This CDR3 comprises 13 residues. Germline CDR1 reads SGDLS; CDR2 reads YYNGEE. CDR3 sequence: CASSVLTSTEAFF. CDR3 nucleotide sequence: TGTGCCAGCAGCGTTTTAACTTCGACTGAAGCTTTCTTT.

A single count supports this clone. The V gene is TRBV12-3 or TRBV12-4, the J gene TRBJ1-1, with D maybe TRBD1 (5 bases). V gave up 6 bases and J gave up 10 bases, with 12 bases separating them. CDR3 length equals 11 residues. The CDR3 loop reads CASSWGGGAFF. CDR3 DNA: TGTGCCAGCAGCTGGGGGGGAGGAGCTTTCTTT.

V gene TRBV6-5 combines with J gene TRBJ2-7; TRBD1 matches at 9 bases. This CDR3 is 14 amino acids long. The ends lost 9 bases at V and 2 bases at J; junction bases unmatched: 8. CDR1 and CDR2 from the germline V gene are MNHEY and SVGAGI. The CDR3 DNA follows: TGTGCCAGTGGGGGACAGGGAGGGCCCTACGAGCAGTACTTC. This encodes CASGGQGGPYEQYF.

The rearrangement links TRBV5-4 to TRBJ2-5; TRBD2 matches at 8 bases. Per germline, CDR1 SGHNT and CDR2 YYREEE (reference sequence). With V trimmed by 2 bases and J by 4 bases, 1 base remained unmatched. CDR3 length: 13 residues. Here the CDR3 reads CASSFGRGETQYF. The CDR3 DNA reads as TGTGCCAGCAGCTTCGGGAGGGGAGAGACCCAGTACTTC.

This chain connects TRBV14 to TRBJ2-1, with 9 positions matching TRBD1. There are 14 residues in the CDR3. The junction had 1 base not matched to a gene; V was cut back by 4 bases and J by 3 bases. CDR1 is SGHDN and CDR2 is FVKESK in the germline V gene. The CDR3 spells CASSRDRVYNEQFF. The CDR3 nucleotides are TGTGCCAGCAGCCGGGACAGGGTCTACAATGAGCAGTTCTTC.

This chain connects TRBV5-1 to TRBJ2-7; 7 nucleotides match TRBD1. Germline CDR1 is SGHRS and CDR2 is YFSETQ. V lost 3 bases to trimming and J lost 2 bases; unmatched junction nucleotides: 2. The CDR3 is made up of 13 amino acids. As DNA, the CDR3 is TGCGCCAGCAGCTCTCAGGGGGCCTACGAGCAGTACTTC. Protein product: CASSSQGAYEQYF.

V is TRBV9 and J is TRBJ2-3, with 14 nucleotides matching TRBD2. The CDR3 is made up of 16 amino acids. The J segment lost 2 bases and the V segment lost 2 bases, leaving 1 base of the junction unmatched. Germline V gives CDR1 SGDLS, CDR2 YYNGEE. CDR3 protein: CASSVGLAGATDTQYF. CDR3 nucleotide sequence: TGTGCCAGCAGCGTGGGACTAGCGGGGGCCACAGATACGCAGTATTTT.

The rearrangement links TRBV7-2 to TRBJ2-1; D remains unclear. In germline, CDR1 is SGHTA, CDR2 FQGNSA. The CDR3 is 15 amino acids. The V gene lost 6 bases and the J gene lost 5 bases, with 17 bases spanning the gap. CDR3 in DNA: TGTGCCAGCAGTCCCATCCATAGGTCCCACAATGAGCAGTTCTTC. It is translated as CASSPIHRSHNEQFF.

The gene calls are TRBV7-2 and TRBJ2-1; D may be TRBD1 (6 bases). V dropped 5 bases and J dropped 7 bases, with 9 bases sitting between them. The CDR3 totals 12 residues. Germline V gene lookup returns CDR1 SGHTA and CDR2 FQGNSA. This CDR3 reads CASSPQGNEQFF. In DNA, the CDR3 is TGTGCCAGCAGCCCGCAGGGGAATGAGCAGTTCTTC.

This chain uses TRBV6-2 or TRBV6-3 with TRBJ2-5; D unclear. The CDR3 extends over 12 amino acids. In germline, CDR1 is MNHEY, CDR2 SVGEGT. V was trimmed by 5 bases and J by 0 bases, leaving 4 bases between them. This CDR3 is CASSPYQETQYF. The CDR3 nucleotides read TGTGCCAGCAGTCCCTACCAAGAGACCCAGTACTTC.